Presented here are 11 T cell receptor beta chains from one specimen sequenced in a study of T cell repertoires in cytomegalovirus infection (dated by TCRdb to about 2019). Sequencer: Illumina HiSeq 1500. The public reads were quality trimmed at Q25 with fastp and then assembled into clones with MiXCR by TCRdb, keeping productive beta chains. Each entry merges the rows of one CDR3 protein and shows their most common DNA and genes. The sample table contains about 890,000 distinct CDR3 sequences; only one count was recorded for around 31% of them. Clones ranked in the top ten supply about 14% of the sample. These receptors' targets are unknown. Taken with the paper, the label for treatment or condition translates to: in vitro stimulation with specific CMV peptide epitopes to enrich CMV-specific T cells. Specimen: cultured CD8+ T cells from PBMCs, collected from culture after CMV antigen stimulation. These TCRs come from a human donor in good health (CMV status not recorded). Some clones in this sample may be carry-over from other donors' samples.

The CDR3 sequence is CASSVGGGGGGYEQYF. CDR3 in DNA: TGTGCCAGCAGCGTAGGAGGAGGAGGGGGCGGATACGAGCAGTACTTC. The rearrangement joins TRBV9 to TRBJ2-7; maybe TRBD1 (7 bases). Trimming removed 0 bases from V and 4 bases from J, with 17 bases in between. The CDR3 consists of 16 residues. The germline V gene encodes CDR1 SGDLS and CDR2 YYNGEE.

Concerning this clonotype: With a much larger clone just one base away, this may be a read error. The chain employs TRBV6-5 and TRBJ2-1; 8 bases agree with TRBD2. The CDR3 consists of 16 residues. Germline CDR1 reads MNHEY; CDR2 reads SVGAGI. The CDR3 spells CVSSYSGGSSYNEQFF. DNA of the CDR3: TGTGTCAGCAGTTACTCGGGGGGGAGCTCCTACAATGAGCAGTTCTTC.

This clonotype was observed a few times. V and J are TRBV6-5 and TRBJ2-5; D is unclear. The CDR3 contains 13 residues. Trimming took 0 bases from V and 5 from J, leaving 7 bases between them. Germline V lookup: CDR1 MNHEY, CDR2 SVGAGI. The CDR3 DNA is TGTGCCAGCAGTTACTCGTCGTTTGAGACCCAGTACTTC. Its protein is CASSYSSFETQYF.

This clonotype is a singleton in its sample. This CDR3 reads CASSLEARSTDTQYF. CDR3 nucleotide sequence: TGTGCCAGCAGCTTAGAGGCGAGAAGCACAGATACGCAGTATTTT. The rearrangement joins TRBV7-9 to TRBJ2-3; D not certain. The CDR3 is 15 amino acids. Deletions cut 1 base from V and 0 bases from J, with 8 bases between. From germline, CDR1 is SEHNR and CDR2 FQNEAQ (reference sequence).

This clonotype occurred a few times. The chain uses TRBV7-9 and TRBJ1-6, with D unclear. The CDR3 covers 16 residues. With 4 bases removed from V and 7 bases from J, the gap between germline ends came to 17 bases. From germline, CDR1 is SEHNR and CDR2 FQNEAQ (reference sequence). CDR3 sequence reads: CASSSGSANTNSPLHF. The CDR3 DNA reads TGTGCCAGCAGCTCAGGCAGTGCCAACACGAATTCACCCCTCCACTTT.

The CDR3 here is CASSRVQDTIYF. CDR3 DNA sequence: TGTGCCAGCTCACGGGTACAGGACACCATATATTTT. The V gene is TRBV18, the J gene TRBJ1-3, with D perhaps matching TRBD1 (5 bases). Germline V gives CDR1 KGHSH, CDR2 LQKENI. The CDR3 runs 12 residues. V lost 4 bases to trimming and J lost 8 bases, with 9 bases between them.

This clonotype has a count of ten or more. The CDR3 sequence is CASSLYDLPGNTDTQYF. The CDR3 DNA follows: TGTGCCAGCAGTTTGTACGACCTCCCGGGAAACACAGATACGCAGTATTTT. This chain links TRBV28 with TRBJ2-3, with TRBD2 as a possible D gene (5 bases). There are 17 residues in the CDR3. The V end was cut by 3 bases, the J end by 2 bases, with 18 bases between. Germline V gives CDR1 MDHEN, CDR2 SYDVKM.

V and J are TRBV12-5 and TRBJ1-2, with 7 positions matching TRBD1. The V and J ends lost 3 bases and 3 bases, in that order; junction bases with no gene match: 7. The germline V gene has CDR1 LGHNT and CDR2 FRNRAP. The CDR3 loop spans 15 amino acids. The chain's CDR3 is CASGFDREEDYGYTF. In DNA, the CDR3 is TGTGCTAGTGGTTTTGACAGGGAGGAGGACTATGGCTACACCTTC. The variable domain in full, with the rest retrieved from reference TRBV12-5 and TRBJ1-2, is DARVTQTPRHKVTEMGQEVTMRCQPILGHNTVFWYRQTMMQGLELLAYFRNRAPLDDSGMPKDRFSAEMPDATLATLKIQPSEPRDSAVYFCASGFDREEDYGYTFGSGTRLTVV.

J is TRBJ2-2 and V is TRBV10-3; tentative D call: TRBD2 (5 bases). This CDR3 spans 11 amino acids. The germline V gene has CDR1 ENHRY and CDR2 SYGVKD. Trimming took 4 bases from V and 8 from J, leaving 5 bases between them. CDR3 in DNA: TGTGCCATCAGTGTAGCGGGGGAGCTGTTTTTT. This encodes CAISVAGELFF.

The V and J genes are TRBV29-1 and TRBJ2-4, with D possibly matching TRBD2 (5 bases). The CDR3 has 18 amino acids. Trimming took off 5 bases at V and 8 bases at J, with 31 bases between the two ends. Germline V lookup: CDR1 SQVTM, CDR2 ANQGSEA. This chain's CDR3 is CSVHTSSLRAHDGYIQYF. In DNA form, the CDR3 reads TGCAGCGTTCACACCTCGTCCTTGAGGGCTCACGATGGGTACATTCAGTACTTC.

This clonotype turned up a few times. The V call is TRBV5-8, the J call TRBJ1-1; D is perhaps TRBD1 (6 bases). The germline V gene has CDR1 SGHTS and CDR2 YDEGEE. V was clipped by 1 base and J by 5 bases, with 12 bases between them. The CDR3 has 14 residues. CDR3 in amino acids: CASSLSGALTEAFF. The DNA of the CDR3 is TGTGCCAGCAGCTTGTCGGGGGCTCTAACTGAAGCTTTCTTT.